The clone carrying this TCR beta chain was observed a handful of times. Its antigen remains unidentified. Via MiXCR, TCRdb re-called the reads, giving one row per CDR3 protein. The repertoire holds about a million distinct CDR3 sequences, with roughly 30% as singletons. The data are from a study of T cell repertoires in cytomegalovirus infection. Study context: Recently identified HLA-C-restricted CMV epitopes were among the peptides used. Carrying CMV and the relevant HLA type showed in public TCR beta signatures. Study-level results: Summed frequency of shared TCR beta families picked out CMV carriers who also had the relevant HLA.

Trimming removed 6 bases from V and 4 bases from J; junction bases left unmatched: 8. Germline values: CDR1 ENHRY, CDR2 SYGVKD. This CDR3 has 14 amino acids. The chain uses TRBV10-3 and TRBJ2-7, with 8 nucleotides matching TRBD1. This receptor was identified in a human donor in good health (CMV status not recorded). Some clones in this sample may be carry-over from other donors' samples. The sample in question was cultured CD8+ T cells from PBMCs, obtained from culture after CMV antigen stimulation. CDR3 in DNA: TGTGCCATCAGCCCGACAGGGGTGGCGTACGAGCAGTACTTC. Its translation: CAISPTGVAYEQYF.